The 10 T cell receptor beta chains below all came from one sample that was sequenced in a study of blood T cell repertoires in COVID-19 (dated by TCRdb to 2018 to 2021). Libraries were prepared through the immunoSEQ multiplex PCR assay. TCRdb provides this immuneACCESS table in a form limited to in-frame rearrangements. Some clones are lacking; in checked studies, under half of them reflect an unresolved V gene, and why the rest are absent is not known. Here the sample has about 280,000 clones; approximately 88% occur a single time. About 1% of the sample is in the top ten clones. Material for sequencing was PBMCs or T cells enriched from blood (not recorded which). These receptors originate from a woman younger than 45 who had recovered from COVID-19.

A few counts support this clone. The chain has TRBV29-1 and TRBJ1-2; 9 bases are shared with TRBD1. CDR3 length equals 12 residues. CDR1 and CDR2 (germline): SQVTM, ANQGSEA. Trimming at V came to 7 bases and at J to 8 bases, leaving 8 bases not matched to a gene. The CDR3 protein is CSARDRVSGYTF. In DNA, the CDR3 is TGCAGCGCAAGGGACAGGGTAAGCGGCTACACCTTC. The variable domain in full, completed from reference TRBV29-1 and TRBJ1-2, reads SAVISQKPSRDICQRGTSLTIQCQVDSQVTMMFWYRQQPGQSLTLIATANQGSEATYESGFVIDKFPISRPNLTFSTLTVSNMSPEDSSIYLCSARDRVSGYTFGSGTRLTVV.

This chain joins TRBV27 and TRBJ2-7, with D tentatively TRBD2 (6 bases). V was clipped by 0 bases and J by 4 bases, with 13 bases between them. The germline CDR1 and CDR2 sequences are MNHEY and SMNVEV (reference sequence). CDR3 size: 15 residues. The CDR3 DNA is TGTGCCAGCAGTTTATCGTCGGGAGTTAGATACGAGCAGTACTTC. Amino acid sequence: CASSLSSGVRYEQYF.

The chain uses TRBV28 and TRBJ1-1, with D possibly TRBD1 on 6 matching bases. V lost 2 bases and J 11 bases, leaving 12 bases between the germline ends. The CDR3 has 12 residues. The germline CDR1 and CDR2 sequences are MDHEN and SYDVKM. CDR3 in DNA: TGTGCCAGCAGTTTAGGTACAAGGGGGGCTTTCTTT. Its protein product is CASSLGTRGAFF.

The rearrangement uses TRBV7-6 and TRBJ2-1, with 11 bases lining up with TRBD2. Germline lookup yields CDR1 SGHVS and CDR2 FNYEAQ. Unmatched junction bases numbered 9, after V lost 2 bases and J lost 6 bases. The CDR3 sequence is 17 residues long. As DNA, the CDR3 is TGTGCCAGCAGCTTAATAACTAGCGGGAGAGGAGGCAATGAGCAGTTCTTC. As protein: CASSLITSGRGGNEQFF.

Here the CDR3 reads CASSRRALGDNEQFF. CDR3 DNA: TGTGCCAGTAGTAGGAGGGCTTTAGGGGACAATGAGCAGTTCTTC. The V and J genes are TRBV19 and TRBJ2-1; tentatively, D is TRBD2 (6 bases). Trimming removed 4 bases at V and 5 bases at J, with 15 bases between. Per germline, CDR1 LNHDA and CDR2 SQIVND (reference sequence). This CDR3 has 15 amino acids.

This chain connects TRBV5-1 to TRBJ1-6, with TRBD1 matching over 9 bases. The CDR3 totals 17 residues. Germline V gene sequence: CDR1 SGHRS, CDR2 YFSETQ. With 0 bases clipped from V and 7 bases from J, the junction kept 8 bases outside the gene matches. In nucleotides, the CDR3 is TGCGCCAGCAGCTTGGACGTTCCGGGACAGGGAAATTCACCCCTCCACTTT. Residues: CASSLDVPGQGNSPLHF.

The chain carries TRBV28 and TRBJ1-2, with 8 positions matching TRBD1. V shed 3 bases and J 3 bases; nucleotides not matched to a gene: 6. Germline loops: CDR1 MDHEN, CDR2 SYDVKM. CDR3 length equals 15 residues. This CDR3 reads CASSFLTGADYGYTF. The CDR3 DNA sequence: TGTGCCAGCAGTTTTCTGACAGGGGCGGACTATGGCTACACCTTC.

The CDR3 here is CASSSGTSGLFF. CDR3 bases: TGTGCCAGCAGTTCCGGGACTAGCGGGCTGTTCTTC. This chain joins TRBV28 and TRBJ2-1; 12 bases line up with TRBD2. With 4 bases clipped from V and 15 bases from J, the junction kept 4 bases outside the gene matches. The CDR3 has 12 amino acids. Germline V CDR1 and CDR2: MDHEN, SYDVKM.

The chain employs TRBV11-2 and TRBJ2-7, with 7 bases matching TRBD2. V shed 7 bases and J 4 bases; nucleotides not matched to a gene: 4. Germline assignment: CDR1 SGHAT and CDR2 FQNNGV. The CDR3 is 12 amino acids. CDR3 sequence: CASTRLAYEQYF. CDR3 in DNA: TGTGCCAGCACCCGACTAGCATACGAGCAGTACTTC.

The chain couples TRBV4-2 to TRBJ1-5; unclear D gene. V lost 0 bases and J 5 bases, leaving 5 bases between the germline ends. Germline values: CDR1 LGHNA, CDR2 YNFKEQ. The CDR3 is 13 residues long. Here the CDR3 DNA reads TGTGCCAGCAGCCAAGATGCGGATCAGCCCCAGCATTTT. Translation gives CASSQDADQPQHF.